The clone carrying this T cell receptor (beta chain) was counted a few times. The antigen is unknown. Between the trimmed V and J ends, which lost 4 bases and 1 base, there was a span of 20 bases. This CDR3 has 18 amino acids. Quantitative 5'-RACE was performed with molecular barcodes, and it yielded the TCR beta libraries. Each CDR3 protein gets one entry after TCRdb re-called the 5' RACE reads with MiXCR. The sample includes about 340,000 distinct CDR3 sequences, around 8% of them seen just once. The sample is drawn from a study of CD8 T cells in ankylosing spondylitis. General study points: Characteristic, it appeared, of ankylosing spondylitis blood was a TCR beta motif of about eight highly homologous variants. Certain motif variants had earlier been reported in reactive arthritis synovial fluid and blood. Researchers reportedly found disease-linked clones significantly enriched in matched ankylosing spondylitis synovial fluid.

The sequencing input was blood, either unsorted or a sorted T cell fraction (not recorded which). The chain joins TRBV12-3 or TRBV12-4 to TRBJ2-4; D assignment may be TRBD1 or TRBD2 (5 bases each). The clonotype originates from a male donor with ankylosing spondylitis. CDR3 in DNA: TGTGCCAGCAGTTGGGACCCCCGGAGAGGATTGGCCAAAAACATTCAGTACTTC. Residues: CASSWDPRRGLAKNIQYF.